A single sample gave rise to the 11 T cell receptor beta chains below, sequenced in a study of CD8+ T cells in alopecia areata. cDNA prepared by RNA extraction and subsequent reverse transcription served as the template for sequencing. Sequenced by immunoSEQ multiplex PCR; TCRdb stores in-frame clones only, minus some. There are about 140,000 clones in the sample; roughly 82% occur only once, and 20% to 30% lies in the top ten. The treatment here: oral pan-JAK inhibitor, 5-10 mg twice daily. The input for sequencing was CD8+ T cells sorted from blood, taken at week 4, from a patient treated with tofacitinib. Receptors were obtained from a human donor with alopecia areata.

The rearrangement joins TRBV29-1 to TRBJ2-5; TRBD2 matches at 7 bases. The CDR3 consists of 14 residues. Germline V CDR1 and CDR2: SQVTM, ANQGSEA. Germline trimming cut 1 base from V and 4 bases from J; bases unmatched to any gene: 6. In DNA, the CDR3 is TGCAGCGTTGAAGCGTGGGAGGGACGAGAGACCCAGTACTTC. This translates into CSVEAWEGRETQYF.

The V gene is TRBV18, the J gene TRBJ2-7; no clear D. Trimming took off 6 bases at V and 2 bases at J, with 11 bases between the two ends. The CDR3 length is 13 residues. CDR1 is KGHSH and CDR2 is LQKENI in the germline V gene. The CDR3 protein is CASSEPPAYEQYF. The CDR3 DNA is TGTGCCAGCTCCGAACCCCCCGCCTACGAGCAGTACTTC.

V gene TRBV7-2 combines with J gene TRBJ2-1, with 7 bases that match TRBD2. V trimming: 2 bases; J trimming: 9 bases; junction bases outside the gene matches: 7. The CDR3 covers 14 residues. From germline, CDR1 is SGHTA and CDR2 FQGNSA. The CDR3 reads CASSLLEPSGEQFF. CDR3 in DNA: TGTGCCAGCAGCTTACTGGAGCCTAGCGGTGAGCAGTTCTTC.

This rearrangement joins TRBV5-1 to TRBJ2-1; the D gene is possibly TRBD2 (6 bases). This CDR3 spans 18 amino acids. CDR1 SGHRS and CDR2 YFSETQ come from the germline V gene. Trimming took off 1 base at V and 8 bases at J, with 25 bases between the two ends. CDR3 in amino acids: CASSLRRVRAGQGDEQFF. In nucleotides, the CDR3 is TGCGCCAGCAGCTTGAGGAGGGTGAGGGCCGGTCAGGGCGATGAGCAGTTCTTC.

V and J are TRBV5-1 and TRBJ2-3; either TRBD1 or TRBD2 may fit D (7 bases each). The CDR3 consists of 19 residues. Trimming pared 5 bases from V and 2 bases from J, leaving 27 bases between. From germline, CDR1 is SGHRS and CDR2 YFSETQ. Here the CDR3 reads CASSDRDAGQRDPTDTQYF. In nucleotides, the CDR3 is TGCGCCAGCAGTGACCGGGACGCGGGACAGCGGGACCCCACAGATACGCAGTATTTT. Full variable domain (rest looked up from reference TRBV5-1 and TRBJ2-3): KAGVTQTPRYLIKTRGQQVTLSCSPISGHRSVSWYQQTPGQGLQFLFEYFSETQRNKGNFPGRFSGRQFSNSRSEMNVSTLELGDSALYLCASSDRDAGQRDPTDTQYFGPGTRLTVL.

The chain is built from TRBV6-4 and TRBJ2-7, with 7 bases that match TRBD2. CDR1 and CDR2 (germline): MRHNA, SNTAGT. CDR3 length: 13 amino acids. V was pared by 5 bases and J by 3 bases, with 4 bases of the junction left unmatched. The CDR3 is CASSSRGGYEQYF. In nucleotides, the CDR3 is TGTGCCAGCAGTAGCCGCGGGGGCTACGAGCAGTACTTC.

CDR3 sequence reads: CSVPTGDSGANVLTF. The CDR3 DNA sequence: TGCAGCGTTCCTACAGGGGACTCTGGGGCCAACGTCCTGACTTTC. The rearrangement joins TRBV29-1 to TRBJ2-6, with 7 bases aligning to TRBD1. The ends lost 5 bases at V and 0 bases at J; junction bases unmatched: 4. Germline CDR1 is SQVTM and CDR2 is ANQGSEA. This CDR3 region has 15 residues.

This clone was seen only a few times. CDR3 sequence: CASSLENRVETQYF. CDR3 nucleotides: TGTGCCAGCAGCCTAGAGAACAGGGTGGAGACCCAGTACTTC. The V call is TRBV13, the J call TRBJ2-5; maybe TRBD1 (6 bases). CDR3 length: 14 amino acids. Germline V gives CDR1 PRHDT, CDR2 FYEKMQ (reference sequence). V was shortened by 5 bases and J by 5 bases, with 15 bases between the two germline ends.

CDR3 loop: CASSAGMDYEQYF. The CDR3 DNA sequence: TGTGCCAGCAGCGCGGGAATGGACTACGAGCAGTACTTC. The rearrangement links TRBV6-5 to TRBJ2-7, with TRBD2 as a possible D gene (6 bases). V was shortened by 6 bases and J by 3 bases, with 12 bases between the two germline ends. Germline CDR1 reads MNHEY; CDR2 reads SVGAGI. The CDR3 runs 13 residues.

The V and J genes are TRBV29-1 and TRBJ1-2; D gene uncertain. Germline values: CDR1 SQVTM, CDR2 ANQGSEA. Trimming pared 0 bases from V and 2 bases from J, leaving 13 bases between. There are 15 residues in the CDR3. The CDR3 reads CSVEDPADPNYGYTF. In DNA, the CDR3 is TGCAGCGTTGAAGATCCCGCGGATCCCAACTATGGCTACACCTTC.

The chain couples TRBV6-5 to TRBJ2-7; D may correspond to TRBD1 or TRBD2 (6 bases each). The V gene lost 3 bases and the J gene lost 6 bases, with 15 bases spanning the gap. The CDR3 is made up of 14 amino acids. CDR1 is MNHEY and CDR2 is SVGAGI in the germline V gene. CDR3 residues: CASSYGGLEAEQYF. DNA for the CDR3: TGTGCCAGCAGTTATGGGGGGCTAGAGGCCGAGCAGTACTTC.